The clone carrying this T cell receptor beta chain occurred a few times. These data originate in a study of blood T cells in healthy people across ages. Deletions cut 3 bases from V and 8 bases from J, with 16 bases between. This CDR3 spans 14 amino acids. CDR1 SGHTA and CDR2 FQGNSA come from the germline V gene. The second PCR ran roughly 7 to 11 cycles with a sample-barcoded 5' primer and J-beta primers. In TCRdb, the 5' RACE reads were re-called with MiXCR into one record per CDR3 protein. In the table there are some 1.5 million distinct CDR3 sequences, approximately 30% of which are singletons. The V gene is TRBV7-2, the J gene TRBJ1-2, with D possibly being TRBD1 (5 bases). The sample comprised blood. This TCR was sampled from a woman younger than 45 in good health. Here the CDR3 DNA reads TGTGCCAGCAGCTTTGCCGGGCAGGGTAGAGGCTACACCTTC. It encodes CASSFAGQGRGYTF.